These 7 T cell receptor beta chains were all obtained from the same sample, sequenced in a study of patients and donors after allogeneic stem cell transplantation. TCRdb fed the RT-PCR reads into MiXCR, producing one record per CDR3 protein. This sample has under 200,000 distinct CDR3 sequences, with roughly 31% found just once. Sequencing used blood, either unsorted or a sorted T cell fraction (not recorded which). The receptors derive from a human donor who was either an allogeneic HSCT recipient or a stem cell or donor lymphocyte infusion donor (not recorded which). It is not recorded whose cells these are; they may come from a transplant donor.

There are a few counts of this clonotype. This chain uses TRBV27 with TRBJ2-7; no definite D call. The CDR3 sequence is 13 residues long. From germline, CDR1 is MNHEY and CDR2 SMNVEV (reference sequence). Trimming took 2 bases from V and 0 from J, leaving 5 bases between them. CDR3 residues: CASSLQSSYEQYF. In DNA form, the CDR3 reads TGTGCCAGCAGTTTACAGAGCTCCTACGAGCAGTACTTC.

This clonotype occurred a few times. The chain links TRBV24-1 to TRBJ1-5; 10 bases match TRBD1. Trimming took 4 bases from V and 4 from J; bases not matched to a gene: 6. Per the germline V gene, CDR1 is KGHDR and CDR2 is SFDVKD. The CDR3 loop spans 16 amino acids. The CDR3 loop is CATSDHGTGANQPQHF. As DNA, the CDR3 is TGTGCCACCAGTGACCACGGGACAGGGGCAAATCAGCCCCAGCATTTT.

The table lists this clonotype with a few counts. This chain links TRBV5-1 with TRBJ2-1; 9 bases are a match to TRBD2. The germline gives CDR1 SGHRS, CDR2 YFSETQ. The CDR3 is 15 residues long. The V and J ends lost 5 bases and 0 bases, in that order; junction bases with no gene match: 3. DNA of the CDR3: TGCGCCAGCAGACTACTAGCGGGCTCCTACAATGAGCAGTTCTTC. Its protein is CASRLLAGSYNEQFF.

V gene TRBV4-3 combines with J gene TRBJ2-1; possibly TRBD1 or TRBD2 for D (5 bases each). The CDR3 runs 14 residues. Trimming cost V 4 bases and J 2 bases, with 9 bases left between them. Germline V gives CDR1 LGHNA, CDR2 YSLEER. The CDR3 sequence: CASSRGPTYNEQFF. CDR3 bases: TGCGCCAGCAGCCGGGGACCTACCTACAATGAGCAGTTCTTC.

V and J are TRBV6-2 or TRBV6-3 and TRBJ2-3; TRBD2 matches at 13 bases. This CDR3 comprises 18 residues. The V gene end was trimmed by 2 bases and the J gene end by 4 bases; junction bases not matched to a gene: 9. Germline CDR1 is MNHEY and CDR2 is SVGEGT. CDR3 coding DNA: TGTGCCAGCAGTTACCTCGGACTAGCGGGAGACGGGCCAGATACGCAGTATTTT. This codes for CASSYLGLAGDGPDTQYF.

The V and J genes are TRBV20-1 and TRBJ2-7; D ambiguous. The CDR3 totals 13 residues. V lost 5 bases, J lost 1 base, and 12 bases lay in between. In germline, CDR1 is DFQATT, CDR2 SNEGSKA (reference sequence). CDR3 nucleotides: TGCAGTGCTTACGACGGATTATCCTACGAGCAGTACTTC. Translated: CSAYDGLSYEQYF.

This clonotype was counted many times. The chain links TRBV4-2 to TRBJ1-5, with TRBD1 as a possible D gene (5 bases). CDR3 size: 15 residues. CDR1 and CDR2 from the germline V gene are LGHNA and YNFKEQ. V was clipped by 0 bases and J by 7 bases, with 13 bases between them. CDR3 nucleotides: TGTGCCAGCAGCCAAGACGGCAGGGAAACCCAGCCCCAGCATTTT. Its translation is CASSQDGRETQPQHF.